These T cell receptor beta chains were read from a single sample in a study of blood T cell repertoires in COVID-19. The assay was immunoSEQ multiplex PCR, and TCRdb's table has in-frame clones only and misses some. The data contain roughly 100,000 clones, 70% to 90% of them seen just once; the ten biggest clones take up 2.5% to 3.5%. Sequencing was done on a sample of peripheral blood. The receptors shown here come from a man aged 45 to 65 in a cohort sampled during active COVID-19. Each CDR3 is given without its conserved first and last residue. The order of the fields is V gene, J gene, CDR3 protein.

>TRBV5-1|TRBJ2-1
ASSSPGTRLNEQF
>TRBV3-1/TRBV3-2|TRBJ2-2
ASSQGPAGVDRELF
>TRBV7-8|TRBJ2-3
ASSFSSGGTDTQY
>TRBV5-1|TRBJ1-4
ASSYRAFGTNEKLF
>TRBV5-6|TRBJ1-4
ASSLSRDRGEKLF
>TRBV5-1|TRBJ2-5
ASSRGTSPPETQY
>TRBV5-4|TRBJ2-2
ASSAGITSGELF
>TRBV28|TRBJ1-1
ASSSQGARNTEAF
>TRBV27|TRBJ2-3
ASRLAGATDTQY
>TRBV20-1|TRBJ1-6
SASSGFWNSPLH
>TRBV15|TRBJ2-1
ATSRDLGTGVGNEQF
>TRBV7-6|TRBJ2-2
ASSSSGTGGTGELF
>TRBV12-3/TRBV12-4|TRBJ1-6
ASSISHNSPLH
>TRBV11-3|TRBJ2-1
ASSFTGLAASYNEQF
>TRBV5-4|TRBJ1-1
ASSLTRRDRRTVSTEAF
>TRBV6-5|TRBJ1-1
ASIPGTLNTEAF
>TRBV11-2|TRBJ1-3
ASSKLADSGNTIY
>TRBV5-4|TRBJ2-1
ASSSSGQNSYNEQF
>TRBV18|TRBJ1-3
ASSPTKDIRNTIY
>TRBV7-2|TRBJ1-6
ASSALSDIPRSPLH
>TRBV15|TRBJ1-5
ATSREAPGQPQH
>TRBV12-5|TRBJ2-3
ASGHWDVLTGSTDTQY
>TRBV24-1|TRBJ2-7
ATSRGGASYEQY
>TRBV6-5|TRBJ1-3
ASSYSSRGNTIY
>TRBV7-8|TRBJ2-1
ASSLSGTRYNEQF
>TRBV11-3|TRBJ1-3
ASSLGQTGNTIY
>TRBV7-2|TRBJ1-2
ASSRGFNYGYT
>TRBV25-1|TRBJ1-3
ASSPSGQVTIY
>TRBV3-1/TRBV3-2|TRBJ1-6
ASSQGGSGSPLH
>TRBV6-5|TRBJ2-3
ASSYSSGGATDTQY
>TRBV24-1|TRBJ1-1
ATDPGDDTEAF
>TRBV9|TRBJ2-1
ASSVGSGGPYNEQF